This T cell receptor beta chain was observed in a study of cytomegalovirus exposure and HLA in healthy donors. Healthy bone marrow donors made up the donors. As to this clone: What it binds is not known.

PCR primers comprised 60 Vbeta and 13 Jbeta primers. The method was immunoSEQ multiplex PCR; TCRdb's version includes in-frame clones alone and lacks a portion of them. The table records over 150,000 clones, around 75% of them present only once. General study results and limits: Later analysis associated a missense DCLRE1C variant with TCR beta V- and J-gene trimming. Across donors, most TCRs were seen rarely, yet some public ones were widespread. Across donors, presence/absence analyses took sequencing depth to be roughly uniform.

V lost 4 bases, J lost 2 bases, and 12 bases lay in between. Germline CDR1 is SGDLS and CDR2 is YYNGEE. CDR3 length: 14 residues. Sequencing input: PBMCs. J is TRBJ2-5 and V is TRBV9; TRBD1 might be the D (6 bases). The clonotype was recovered from a man aged 25 to 45 in good health and CMV-seropositive. CDR3 sequence: CASSPRQEQETQYF. CDR3 nucleotide sequence: TGTGCCAGCAGCCCTCGACAGGAGCAAGAGACCCAGTACTTC.